These 32 T cell receptor beta chains were all obtained from the same sample, sequenced in a study of T cells in Graves' hyperthyroidism and ophthalmopathy. Amplified regions were TCR beta CDR3 sequences from RNA transcripts. The HTBI set primed first-round TCR CDR3 RT-PCR. TCRdb independently ran MiXCR on the multiplex PCR reads; one entry per CDR3 protein. The sample lists over 200,000 distinct CDR3 sequences, 17% occurring once. Sequencing input: blood. Receptors were obtained from a man between 50 and 59 years old with Graves' hyperthyroidism.

This chain joins TRBV3-1 and TRBJ2-7; 14 nucleotides align to TRBD2. V trimming: 6 bases; J trimming: 1 base; junction bases outside the gene matches: 5. The germline CDR1 and CDR2 sequences are LGHDT and YNNKEL (reference sequence). The CDR3 totals 16 residues. The CDR3 DNA reads as TGTGCCAGCAGTGGGACTAGCGGGAGTGGTTCCTACGAGCAGTACTTC. This sequence encodes CASSGTSGSGSYEQYF.

At least ten counts were recorded for this clonotype. V is TRBV18 and J is TRBJ2-7, with a possible D match to TRBD1 (6 bases). CDR1 is KGHSH, CDR2 LQKENI, per germline. V was trimmed by 2 bases and J by 5 bases, leaving 16 bases between them. The length of the CDR3 is 15 residues. The CDR3 nucleotides read TGTGCCAGCTCACCATCGGGTTACAGGGTTAACGAGCAGTACTTC. Its translation is CASSPSGYRVNEQYF.

The chain couples TRBV29-1 to TRBJ2-5; 7 bases are shared with TRBD2. Germline V lookup: CDR1 SQVTM, CDR2 ANQGSEA. The CDR3 is made up of 18 amino acids. Trimming cost V 3 bases and J 1 base; bases outside gene matches: 17. The CDR3 spells CSVELRGRAGVRQETQYF. CDR3 nucleotides: TGCAGCGTTGAGCTTCGGGGTCGGGCGGGAGTTCGCCAAGAGACCCAGTACTTC.

A few counts support this clonotype. The chain links TRBV11-2 to TRBJ2-2; the D is unclear. Looked up from germline, CDR1 is SGHAT and CDR2 is FQNNGV. V was cut by 0 bases and J by 5 bases, with 7 bases left in between. The CDR3 extends over 14 amino acids. The CDR3 protein is CASSLDRLTGELFF. Here the CDR3 DNA reads TGTGCCAGCAGCTTAGATAGGTTGACCGGGGAGCTGTTTTTT.

At least ten counts were recorded for this clonotype. This rearrangement joins TRBV7-2 to TRBJ2-3; D gene unclear. This CDR3 comprises 13 residues. The germline V and J ends were trimmed by 6 bases and 1 base, with 8 bases remaining between them. Germline-derived CDR1 and CDR2 are SGHTA and FQGNSA. CDR3 coding DNA: TGTGCCAGCAGTTTTACGGGCACAGATACGCAGTATTTT. This codes for CASSFTGTDTQYF.

This clonotype came up many times. The chain combines TRBV28 with TRBJ2-2; 7 bases are a match to TRBD2. J gave up 5 bases and V 2 bases, and 5 bases lay outside the gene matches. Germline CDR1 is MDHEN and CDR2 is SYDVKM. CDR3 length equals 15 residues. CDR3 sequence reads: CASSLRTSVTGELFF. For the CDR3, the DNA is TGTGCCAGCAGTTTAAGGACTAGTGTGACCGGGGAGCTGTTTTTT.

This clonotype occurred a few times. With a much larger clone just one base away, this may be a read error. The V gene is TRBV2, the J gene TRBJ2-3; 14 bases align to TRBD2. Germline CDR1 is SNHLY and CDR2 is FYNNEI. CDR3 length: 17 amino acids. For the CDR3, the DNA is TGTACCAGCAAGCGACTAGCGGGAGGGGGAAGCACAGATACGCAGTATTTT. This sequence encodes CTSKRLAGGGSTDTQYF.

The table lists this clonotype with a few counts. The chain combines TRBV20-1 with TRBJ2-1; 12 nucleotides align to TRBD2. The V segment lost 6 bases and the J segment 8 bases; nucleotides outside the gene matches: 11. Germline V gives CDR1 DFQATT, CDR2 SNEGSKA (reference sequence). The CDR3 covers 15 residues. CDR3 DNA sequence: TGCAGTGCAAGGACTAGCGGGATTGGGTTGTATGAGCAGTTCTTC. This sequence encodes CSARTSGIGLYEQFF.

This clonotype has just a few counts. V usage is TRBV7-2 and J usage is TRBJ1-1; 7 nucleotides line up with TRBD1. Germline V gene data show CDR1 as SGHTA and CDR2 as FQGNSA. V was clipped by 5 bases and J by 11 bases; unmatched bases: 11. The CDR3 length is 13 residues. CDR3 nucleotide sequence: TGTGCCAGCAGCGCACCAGGGGGTCCCGAGGCTTTCTTT. Translated: CASSAPGGPEAFF.

Comment on this clonotype: A read error is possible here, since a much larger clone lies one base away. The chain employs TRBV5-6 and TRBJ2-1, with 13 bases that match TRBD2. Germline V gene sequence: CDR1 SGHDT, CDR2 YYEEEE. CDR3 length: 15 residues. The chain's CDR3 is CAGSVLAGGWNEQFF. As DNA, the CDR3 is TGTGCCGGCAGCGTACTAGCGGGAGGGTGGAATGAGCAGTTCTTC.

About this clonotype itself: A much larger clone is a single base away; this may be a read error. V is TRBV18 and J is TRBJ2-3; 10 nucleotides line up with TRBD2. The CDR3 contains 15 residues. Germline V lookup: CDR1 KGHSH, CDR2 LQKENI. V lost 4 bases, J lost 5 bases, and 6 bases stayed unmatched. CDR3 DNA: TGTGCCAGCTCACGGGCTAGCGGGAGAATAGATACGCAGTATTTT. Translating it yields CASSRASGRIDTQYF. Together with reference TRBV18 and TRBJ2-3, the CDR3 gives the full variable domain: NAGVMQNPRHLVRRRGQEARLRCSPMKGHSHVYWYRQLPEEGLKFMVYLQKENIIDESGMPKERFSAEFPKEGPSILRIQQVVRGDSAAYFCASSRASGRIDTQYFGPGTRLTVL.

This clonotype was found once. J is TRBJ1-2 and V is TRBV12-3 or TRBV12-4, with 11 bases matching TRBD1. Trimming took 5 bases from V and 3 from J; bases not matched to a gene: 5. The CDR3 spans 15 residues. The DNA of the CDR3 is TGTGCCAGCAGTGGGGGGACAGGGGGAGACTATGGCTACACCTTC. Translating gives CASSGGTGGDYGYTF.

Regarding this clonotype: A much larger clone sits a single nucleotide away, making a read error possible. The genes are TRBV12-3 or TRBV12-4 and TRBJ2-1; unclear D gene. Trimming removed 6 bases from V and 3 bases from J, with 12 bases in between. The CDR3 sequence is 14 residues long. CDR3 sequence: CASSLQVNYNEQFF. Written as DNA, the CDR3 is TGTGCCAGCAGCCTCCAGGTGAACTACAATGAGCAGTTCTTC.

The chain uses TRBV5-1 and TRBJ2-7; 7 bases are shared with TRBD2. Germline assignment: CDR1 SGHRS and CDR2 YFSETQ. CDR3 length: 13 residues. V lost 7 bases, J lost 2 bases, and 6 bases stayed unmatched. The CDR3 nucleotides read TGCGCCAGCCGCGACGGGGGGACCTACGAGCAGTACTTC. Translating it yields CASRDGGTYEQYF.

This clonotype was seen at least ten times. The V gene is TRBV28, the J gene TRBJ2-3; no clear D gene. The V gene lost 6 bases and the J gene lost 0 bases, with 16 bases spanning the gap. CDR3 length equals 16 residues. Germline lookup yields CDR1 MDHEN and CDR2 SYDVKM. CDR3 region: CASRTIIGVSTDTQYF. CDR3 coding DNA: TGTGCCAGCAGAACCATTATAGGCGTTAGCACAGATACGCAGTATTTT.

This clonotype was seen only a few times. The chain combines TRBV6-5 with TRBJ2-1; 13 bases match TRBD2. CDR3 length: 17 amino acids. Germline-derived CDR1 and CDR2 are MNHEY and SVGAGI. Trimming at V came to 6 bases and at J to 4 bases, leaving 9 bases not matched to a gene. The CDR3 nucleotides are TGTGCCAGCAGACGGACTAGCGGGAGACTCCTTTACAATGAGCAGTTCTTC. It encodes CASRRTSGRLLYNEQFF.

This clonotype has more than one count but fewer than ten. The V gene is TRBV12-3 or TRBV12-4, the J gene TRBJ2-5; 7 nucleotides agree with TRBD1. The V and J ends lost 6 bases and 0 bases, in that order; junction bases with no gene match: 7. This CDR3 is built from 15 residues. CDR3 coding DNA: TGTGCCAGCAGGCCAGACAGGGACAACCAAGAGACCCAGTACTTC. This gives the protein CASRPDRDNQETQYF.

This clonotype appeared many times. The gene calls are TRBV12-3 or TRBV12-4 and TRBJ2-3; 7 bases line up with TRBD2. Trimming removed 7 bases from V and 1 base from J; junction bases left unmatched: 8. The CDR3 has 15 residues. This chain's CDR3 is CASNLSGKRTDTQYF. The CDR3 DNA reads TGTGCCAGCAACCTAAGCGGGAAACGCACAGATACGCAGTATTTT.

This clonotype was detected ten times or more. This chain connects TRBV7-9 to TRBJ2-1, with 8 nucleotides matching TRBD2. The V gene end was trimmed by 5 bases and the J gene end by 8 bases; junction bases not matched to a gene: 14. Germline-derived CDR1 and CDR2 are SEHNR and FQNEAQ (reference sequence). The CDR3 contains 16 residues. CDR3 loop: CASSPVAGREKYEQFF. Here the CDR3 DNA reads TGTGCCAGCAGCCCGGTAGCGGGAAGGGAGAAGTATGAGCAGTTCTTC.

This clonotype came up a few times. The rearrangement links TRBV11-2 to TRBJ2-2, with D possibly TRBD1 on 5 matching bases. This CDR3 spans 15 amino acids. In germline, CDR1 is SGHAT, CDR2 FQNNGV. The V end was cut by 5 bases, the J end by 5 bases, with 15 bases between. The CDR3 bases are TGTGCCAGCAGCGCGGACACCCTTGGGACCGGGGAGCTGTTTTTT. Protein: CASSADTLGTGELFF.

This clonotype was picked up many times. The chain uses TRBV11-1 and TRBJ1-1; D is unclear. Trimming removed 3 bases at V and 4 bases at J, with 12 bases between. This CDR3 comprises 14 residues. Germline CDR1 SGHAT, CDR2 FQDESV (reference sequence). The CDR3 reads CASSFSNRGTEAFF. Here the CDR3 DNA reads TGTGCCAGCAGCTTTTCAAATAGAGGCACTGAAGCTTTCTTT.

This clonotype was counted ten times or more. This sequence joins TRBV18 and TRBJ1-5; 8 positions match TRBD1. V shed 3 bases, J shed 10 bases, and the junction held 11 bases outside the gene matches. The CDR3 loop spans 15 amino acids. Germline V gene sequence: CDR1 KGHSH, CDR2 LQKENI. This CDR3 reads CASSPQYGQGGPQHF. The CDR3 DNA is TGTGCCAGCTCACCGCAGTATGGACAGGGTGGACCCCAGCATTTT.

This clonotype was recorded at least ten times. The genes are TRBV13 and TRBJ2-7; D is possibly TRBD1 (6 bases). Trimming took 4 bases from V and 5 from J, leaving 15 bases between them. The CDR3 consists of 14 residues. Germline CDR1 PRHDT, CDR2 FYEKMQ (reference sequence). The CDR3 loop is CASSYGQRSHEQYF. Written as DNA, the CDR3 is TGTGCCAGCAGCTACGGACAGCGGTCCCACGAGCAGTACTTC.

Ten or more counts support this clonotype. This chain uses TRBV28 with TRBJ2-7; D unclear. Germline-derived CDR1 and CDR2 are MDHEN and SYDVKM. V was clipped by 3 bases and J by 0 bases, with 9 bases between them. This CDR3 is built from 14 residues. The CDR3 bases are TGTGCCAGCAGTTTGCAGGCGAGCTCCTACGAGCAGTACTTC. Translated, it gives CASSLQASSYEQYF.

This clonotype was detected ten times or more. The chain links TRBV11-2 to TRBJ2-5; D is unclear. From germline, CDR1 is SGHAT and CDR2 FQNNGV. V lost 2 bases, J lost 5 bases, and 12 bases lay in between. The CDR3 has 14 residues. The CDR3 sequence: CASSLRPGQETQYF. The CDR3 DNA sequence: TGTGCCAGCAGCTTACGCCCAGGTCAGGAGACCCAGTACTTC. The whole variable domain, filled in from reference TRBV11-2 and TRBJ2-5, reads EAGVAQSPRYKIIEKRQSVAFWCNPISGHATLYWYQQILGQGPKLLIQFQNNGVVDDSQLPKDRFSAERLKGVDSTLKIQPAKLEDSAVYLCASSLRPGQETQYFGPGTRLLVL.

This clonotype was found many times. The chain uses TRBV5-5 and TRBJ2-3, with a possible D match to TRBD1 (5 bases). The CDR3 covers 15 residues. The ends were cut back, 0 bases at V and 6 bases at J, with 14 bases in the middle. Per the germline V gene, CDR1 is SGHKS and CDR2 is YYEKEE (reference sequence). The CDR3 loop is CASSLAQALIDTQYF. In DNA, the CDR3 is TGTGCCAGCAGCTTGGCACAGGCCCTCATCGATACGCAGTATTTT. Based on the CDR3 plus reference TRBV5-5 and TRBJ2-3, the full variable domain is DAGVTQSPTHLIKTRGQQVTLRCSPISGHKSVSWYQQVLGQGPQFIFQYYEKEERGRGNFPDRFSARQFPNYSSELNVNALLLGDSALYLCASSLAQALIDTQYFGPGTRLTVL.

The table lists this clonotype with many counts. The V call is TRBV18, the J call TRBJ1-5; TRBD1 aligns across 7 bases. The CDR3 loop spans 13 amino acids. Per germline, CDR1 KGHSH and CDR2 LQKENI. Trimming at V came to 4 bases and at J to 7 bases, leaving 4 bases not matched to a gene. The CDR3 is CASSLDRDQPQHF. CDR3 in DNA: TGTGCCAGCTCACTTGACAGGGACCAGCCCCAGCATTTT.

This clonotype was detected many times. The CDR3 loop is CASRAGDSPLHF. CDR3 bases: TGTGCCAGCAGAGCAGGGGATTCACCCCTCCACTTT. V is TRBV2 and J is TRBJ1-6, with TRBD1 as a possible D gene (6 bases). The CDR3 runs 12 residues. V was cut by 6 bases and J by 8 bases, with 8 bases left in between. Per germline, CDR1 SNHLY and CDR2 FYNNEI. The whole variable domain, remainder taken from reference TRBV2 and TRBJ1-6, is EPEVTQTPSHQVTQMGQEVILRCVPISNHLYFYWYRQILGQKVEFLVSFYNNEISEKSEIFDDQFSVERPDGSNFTLKIRSTKLEDSAMYFCASRAGDSPLHFGNGTRLTVT.

This rearrangement joins TRBV27 to TRBJ2-7, with 9 nucleotides matching TRBD1. Judging by the DNA end, TRBJ2-1 fits better; the J call may be wrong. Germline assignment: CDR1 MNHEY and CDR2 SMNVEV (reference sequence). The CDR3 has 14 amino acids. CDR3 nucleotide sequence: TGTGCCAGCAGTTTCCGGGACAGGGCGGGCGAGCAGTTCTTC. It encodes CASSFRDRAGEQFF.

This clonotype was counted many times. The V call is TRBV28, the J call TRBJ2-7, with 10 bases matching TRBD1. The trim removed 7 bases at V and 6 bases at J, leaving 3 bases unmatched. The CDR3 covers 12 residues. Germline loops: CDR1 MDHEN, CDR2 SYDVKM. The CDR3 spells CASKTGGGEQYF. The CDR3 DNA follows: TGTGCCAGCAAGACAGGGGGCGGCGAGCAGTACTTC.

This clonotype was counted at least ten times. The chain recombines TRBV6-2 or TRBV6-3 with TRBJ2-7; tentative D call: TRBD1 (5 bases). The germline CDR1 and CDR2 sequences are MNHEY and SVGEGT. The CDR3 length is 17 residues. Trimming removed 3 bases from V and 3 bases from J, with 21 bases in between. CDR3 amino acids: CASSYFVLQGSFYEQYF. The CDR3 DNA is TGTGCCAGCAGTTATTTCGTGTTGCAGGGATCATTCTACGAGCAGTACTTC.

The J gene is TRBJ2-2, the V gene TRBV7-3; perhaps TRBD1 as D (6 bases). CDR3 length: 15 residues. Germline V gene lookup returns CDR1 SGHTA and CDR2 FQGTGA. V gave up 2 bases and J gave up 6 bases, with 13 bases separating them. CDR3 sequence (DNA): TGTGCCAGCAGCTTATCCCCCCCAGGGGCCGGGGAGCTGTTTTTT. Translation gives CASSLSPPGAGELFF.